This TCR beta chain was obtained from a study of T-cell memory formation after mild COVID-19. General observations from the study: Some SARS-CoV-2-responding clones were already detected in memory before infection. For contracting clones, CD4+ ones sat mainly in CM and EM, CD8+ in EMRA.

The table lists this clonotype with a few counts. Antigen unknown. The CDR3 has 12 residues. Germline CDR1 reads SEHNR; CDR2 reads FQNEAQ (reference sequence). The germline V and J ends were trimmed by 3 bases and 5 bases, with 8 bases remaining between them. TCRdb fed the 5' RACE reads into MiXCR, producing one record per CDR3 protein. The sample lists 350,000 to 450,000 distinct CDR3 sequences, around 30% occurring once. Sequencing was performed on PBMCs or a T cell subset sorted from them (not recorded which). The V and J genes are TRBV7-9 and TRBJ2-7; no firm D call. This receptor was identified in an adult woman who had mild COVID-19 (a few samples of this study predate the infection). Cell type and time point are not known. This chain's CDR3 is CASSFFTDEQYF. In DNA, the CDR3 is TGTGCCAGCAGCTTTTTTACGGACGAGCAGTACTTC.